One sample yielded the 13 T cell receptor beta chains listed below, sequenced in a study of blood T cell repertoires in COVID-19. Clones were read by immunoSEQ multiplex PCR, and TCRdb kept only the in-frame ones, dropping some. The table records 200,000 to 250,000 clones, 65% to 90% of them present only once. Sample: peripheral blood. The receptors originated from a woman aged 45-65 years with acute or convalescent COVID-19.

The chain links TRBV7-9 to TRBJ1-1; 9 bases align to TRBD1. CDR1 and CDR2 (germline): SEHNR, FQNEAQ (reference sequence). The V gene end was trimmed by 5 bases and the J gene end by 5 bases; junction bases not matched to a gene: 6. This CDR3 region has 14 residues. The DNA for the CDR3 is TGTGCCAGCAGCCCACAGGGGGCGAGTACTGAAGCTTTCTTT. Amino acids: CASSPQGASTEAFF.

This clone was recorded only once. The chain has TRBV19 and TRBJ1-4; weak D call: TRBD1 (5 bases). Germline V gives CDR1 LNHDA, CDR2 SQIVND (reference sequence). Trimming took 5 bases from V and 5 from J, leaving 15 bases between them. The CDR3 has 15 residues. CDR3 coding DNA: TGTGCCAGTAGTCTCGGGGGGGACGGAAATGAAAAACTGTTTTTT. Amino acids: CASSLGGDGNEKLFF.

This clone turned up a few times. The rearrangement uses TRBV5-6 and TRBJ2-1, with 14 bases fitting TRBD2. The trim removed 6 bases at V and 10 bases at J, leaving 9 bases unmatched. Germline assignment: CDR1 SGHDT and CDR2 YYEEEE. There are 15 residues in the CDR3. CDR3 amino acids: CASTPGLAGDWEQFF. As DNA, the CDR3 is TGTGCCAGCACCCCGGGACTAGCGGGAGATTGGGAGCAGTTCTTC.

This sequence joins TRBV19 and TRBJ1-6, with D possibly matching TRBD1 (6 bases). The CDR3 spans 14 residues. Per germline, CDR1 LNHDA and CDR2 SQIVND (reference sequence). V was cut by 10 bases and J by 1 base, with 11 bases left in between. The CDR3 coding sequence is TGTGCCACCCGAGGACAGTCCTATAATTCACCCCTCCACTTT. This sequence encodes CATRGQSYNSPLHF.

This chain connects TRBV14 to TRBJ1-3; D is perhaps TRBD1 (6 bases). Trimming left V 2 bases short and J 4 bases short, with 15 bases between. The CDR3 consists of 16 residues. From germline, CDR1 is SGHDN and CDR2 FVKESK. The DNA of the CDR3 is TGTGCCAGCAGCCAACCCACAGGGTCAACCGGAAACACCATATATTTT. Amino acids: CASSQPTGSTGNTIYF. Based on the CDR3 plus reference TRBV14 and TRBJ1-3, the full variable domain is EAGVTQFPSHSVIEKGQTVTLRCDPISGHDNLYWYRRVMGKEIKFLLHFVKESKQDESGMPNNRFLAERTGGTYSTLKVQPAELEDSGVYFCASSQPTGSTGNTIYFGEGSWLTVV.

The V call is TRBV30, the J call TRBJ1-1; no definite D call. CDR3 length equals 11 residues. The germline V gene encodes CDR1 GTSNPN and CDR2 SVGIG (reference sequence). The V gene lost 6 bases and the J gene lost 11 bases, with 16 bases spanning the gap. CDR3 sequence: CACSQTHGAFF. CDR3 sequence (DNA): TGTGCCTGCAGTCAGACCCACGGGGCTTTCTTT.

The chain links TRBV6-2 or TRBV6-3 to TRBJ1-1, with 7 positions matching TRBD1. J lost 3 bases, V lost 2 bases, and 0 bases had no gene match. Germline V gene lookup returns CDR1 MNHEY and CDR2 SVGEGT. CDR3 length equals 13 residues. The CDR3 here is CASSYTGDTEAFF. CDR3 DNA: TGTGCCAGCAGTTACACAGGGGACACTGAAGCTTTCTTT.

This sequence joins TRBV4-3 and TRBJ1-1; D unresolved. Trimming pared 0 bases from V and 8 bases from J, leaving 16 bases between. CDR1 is LGHNA and CDR2 is YSLEER in the germline V gene. This CDR3 is built from 15 residues. The CDR3 DNA sequence: TGCGCCAGCAGCCAAGATGGAGGTGGGTTTGAGGAAGCTTTCTTT. Translation: CASSQDGGGFEEAFF.

The CDR3 nucleotides read TGTGCCAGCTCACCATCTTCAGGGAATTCCGGGGAGCTGTTTTTT. Translation: CASSPSSGNSGELFF. The chain links TRBV18 to TRBJ2-2, with a weak D call TRBD1 (5 bases). The CDR3 contains 15 residues. Germline loops: CDR1 KGHSH, CDR2 LQKENI. The ends were cut back, 2 bases at V and 6 bases at J, with 13 bases in the middle. Using reference TRBV18 and TRBJ2-2 for the parts outside the CDR3, the full variable domain is NAGVMQNPRHLVRRRGQEARLRCSPMKGHSHVYWYRQLPEEGLKFMVYLQKENIIDESGMPKERFSAEFPKEGPSILRIQQVVRGDSAAYFCASSPSSGNSGELFFGEGSRLTVL.

This clone was detected only once. The gene calls are TRBV5-1 and TRBJ1-2; 8 nucleotides match TRBD1. V lost 0 bases to trimming and J lost 6 bases; unmatched junction nucleotides: 10. Germline CDR1 and CDR2: SGHRS and YFSETQ. The CDR3 runs 16 residues. In nucleotides, the CDR3 is TGCGCCAGCAGCTTGGTCCCAGGGGGCGCAGTAGATGGCTACACCTTC. Translation gives CASSLVPGGAVDGYTF.

The chain combines TRBV4-1 with TRBJ2-7; 7 nucleotides agree with TRBD1. CDR1 is MGHRA, CDR2 YSYEKL, per germline. This CDR3 contains 20 residues. Trimming at V came to 0 bases and at J to 0 bases, leaving 17 bases not matched to a gene. CDR3 bases: TGCGCCAGCAGCCAAGACCCTCTCGGGCCAAGCAGGGGGAGCTCCTACGAGCAGTACTTC. It is translated as CASSQDPLGPSRGSSYEQYF.

The sample holds many counts of this clone. This chain uses TRBV11-2 with TRBJ2-3, with 12 nucleotides matching TRBD2. The ends lost 5 bases at V and 5 bases at J; junction bases unmatched: 2. Germline V gives CDR1 SGHAT, CDR2 FQNNGV. The CDR3 spans 14 residues. As DNA, the CDR3 is TGTGCCAGCAGCCCACTAGCGGGAGGAGATACGCAGTATTTT. Translated: CASSPLAGGDTQYF.

V gene TRBV25-1 combines with J gene TRBJ1-2; 9 nucleotides line up with TRBD1. The CDR3 has 14 amino acids. Germline loops: CDR1 MGHDK, CDR2 SYGVNS. V was pared by 2 bases and J by 7 bases, with 5 bases of the junction left unmatched. This chain's CDR3 is CASSEETGGFGYTF. DNA for the CDR3: TGTGCCAGCAGTGAAGAGACAGGGGGTTTTGGCTACACCTTC.